These 28 T cell receptor beta chains were all obtained from the same sample, sequenced in a study of CD8 T cells in Susac syndrome (dated by TCRdb to between 2018 and 2020). The library was produced with the immunoSEQ multiplex PCR assay. RNA was extracted using the RNeasy kit, and about 0.5 to 1 ug of the RNA was reverse transcribed with random hexamers. TCRdb reanalyzed the raw reads on its own, using fastp at Q25 for trimming and MiXCR for clone calling, and kept in-frame beta chains. Records with the same CDR3 protein are collapsed into one entry carrying the most frequent genes and DNA. This sample is represented by some 80,000 distinct CDR3 sequences; around 94% of them were singletons. Clones ranked in the top ten supply roughly 0.27% of the sample. The source material was CD8+ T cells from PBMCs. The source is a human donor in good health.

V is TRBV19 and J is TRBJ1-1; D perhaps matches TRBD1 (5 bases). V gave up 8 bases and J gave up 3 bases, with 10 bases separating them. The CDR3 is made up of 12 amino acids. Germline assignment: CDR1 LNHDA and CDR2 SQIVND (reference sequence). The CDR3 nucleotides are TGTGCCAGTGCTCAGGGTCACACTGAAGCTTTCTTT. Protein product: CASAQGHTEAFF. The whole variable domain, remainder taken from reference TRBV19 and TRBJ1-1, is DGGITQSPKYLFRKEGQNVTLSCEQNLNHDAMYWYRQDPGQGLRLIYYSQIVNDFQKGDIAEGYSVSREKKESFPLTVTSAQKNPTAFYLCASAQGHTEAFFGQGTRLTVV.

This chain uses TRBV7-9 with TRBJ2-1; 10 bases are shared with TRBD2. Per the germline V gene, CDR1 is SEHNR and CDR2 is FQNEAQ (reference sequence). The CDR3 contains 15 residues. The V segment lost 1 base and the J segment 10 bases; nucleotides outside the gene matches: 7. The CDR3 sequence: CASSLVQRGGNEQFF. The CDR3 bases are TGTGCCAGCAGCTTAGTCCAGCGGGGGGGAAACGAGCAGTTCTTC.

V gene TRBV2 combines with J gene TRBJ2-7; TRBD2 is a possible D gene (6 bases). The CDR3 has 13 amino acids. V was shortened by 9 bases and J by 3 bases, with 15 bases between the two germline ends. CDR1 is SNHLY, CDR2 FYNNEI, per germline. The CDR3 is CASKGPGGYEQYV. DNA for the CDR3: TGTGCCAGTAAAGGCCCCGGGGGCTACGAGCAGTACGTC.

The chain combines TRBV9 with TRBJ2-3, with 8 positions matching TRBD2. This CDR3 has 15 residues. J was trimmed by 7 bases and V by 0 bases; bases with no gene match: 7. Germline lookup yields CDR1 SGDLS and CDR2 YYNGEE. CDR3 residues: CASSVDSGDSYTQYF. CDR3 sequence (DNA): TGTGCCAGCAGCGTAGATAGCGGGGACTCTTATACGCAGTATTTT.

V usage is TRBV29-1 and J usage is TRBJ1-1; possibly TRBD1 for D (6 bases). V dropped 7 bases and J dropped 2 bases, with 20 bases sitting between them. Germline V CDR1 and CDR2: SQVTM, ANQGSEA. This CDR3 has 15 amino acids. The CDR3 bases are TGCAGCGCCACCCCGTACAGGGAGAGAAACACTGAAGCTTTCTTT. Its protein product is CSATPYRERNTEAFF.

Regarding this clonotype: Its ends do not fully match the called genes, so a read error is possible. The J gene is TRBJ1-1, the V gene TRBV29-1; D is ambiguous. CDR1 is SQVTM, CDR2 ANQGSEA, per germline. This CDR3 contains 14 residues. The CDR3 loop reads CSGEFGTAMTEAFF. CDR3 in DNA: TGCAGCGGTGAATTTGGTACGGCGATGACTGAAGCTTTCTTT.

This chain links TRBV20-1 with TRBJ2-1; D tentatively fits TRBD1 or TRBD2 (6 bases each). The CDR3 is 16 amino acids. CDR1 and CDR2 from the germline V gene are DFQATT and SNEGSKA (reference sequence). V was clipped by 3 bases and J by 8 bases, with 23 bases between them. The CDR3 region has the DNA TGCAGTGCTAGGCCTGGCCGGAGGGGGTATTCCTATGAGCAGTTCTTC. It is translated as CSARPGRRGYSYEQFF.

The V gene is TRBV20-1, the J gene TRBJ2-1, with D perhaps matching TRBD1 (6 bases). Trimming took 0 bases from V and 8 from J, leaving 17 bases between them. Germline CDR1 reads DFQATT; CDR2 reads SNEGSKA (reference sequence). This CDR3 contains 15 residues. CDR3 DNA: TGCAGTGCTAGAGATTTTGATTCGGGACATTATGAGCAGTTCTTC. Amino acid sequence: CSARDFDSGHYEQFF.

The rearrangement joins TRBV7-9 to TRBJ2-1, with TRBD2 matching 11 bases. The V and J ends lost 2 bases and 9 bases, in that order; junction bases with no gene match: 15. The germline V gene encodes CDR1 SEHNR and CDR2 FQNEAQ (reference sequence). The CDR3 runs to 18 residues. The CDR3 loop is CASSLTGALAGGPVEQFF. Here the CDR3 DNA reads TGTGCCAGCAGCTTAACGGGAGCTTTAGCGGGAGGGCCGGTTGAGCAGTTCTTC.

The J gene is TRBJ2-1, the V gene TRBV20-1, with D possibly being TRBD2 (6 bases). Per germline, CDR1 DFQATT and CDR2 SNEGSKA (reference sequence). V lost 3 bases, J lost 8 bases, and 14 bases lay in between. This CDR3 comprises 13 residues. CDR3 sequence (DNA): TGCAGTGCTAGGCCGACTAGTATCCATGAGCAGTTCTTC. Translated, it gives CSARPTSIHEQFF.

The chain is built from TRBV24-1 and TRBJ2-1; 15 bases are shared with TRBD2. This CDR3 is 18 amino acids long. The V segment lost 1 base and the J segment 7 bases; nucleotides outside the gene matches: 7. Germline CDR1 KGHDR, CDR2 SFDVKD. The CDR3 reads CATSDFAGLAGGPNEQFF. The CDR3 region has the DNA TGTGCCACCAGTGATTTCGCCGGACTAGCGGGAGGGCCAAATGAGCAGTTCTTC.

This clonotype has a single count. The J gene is TRBJ1-1, the V gene TRBV6-2 or TRBV6-3, with unresolved D. The germline V gene encodes CDR1 MNHEY and CDR2 SVGEGT. V lost 0 bases, J lost 7 bases, and 6 bases lay in between. This CDR3 is built from 12 residues. CDR3 loop: CASSYSASEAFF. CDR3 in DNA: TGTGCCAGCAGTTACTCGGCGAGTGAAGCTTTCTTT.

The rearrangement joins TRBV20-1 to TRBJ2-1, with 10 bases identical to TRBD1. Germline trimming cut 3 bases from V and 7 bases from J; bases unmatched to any gene: 9. CDR3 length: 15 amino acids. CDR1 and CDR2 (germline): DFQATT, SNEGSKA (reference sequence). The DNA of the CDR3 is TGCAGTGCTAGGGCCGGGACAGGGGTGGATAATGAGCAGTTCTTC. Protein product: CSARAGTGVDNEQFF.

This chain links TRBV28 with TRBJ2-7; 10 bases line up with TRBD1. Trimming cost V 5 bases and J 8 bases; bases outside gene matches: 9. The CDR3 has 14 residues. Germline lookup yields CDR1 MDHEN and CDR2 SYDVKM. DNA for the CDR3: TGTGCCAGCAGTGGGGGGACAGGGGAACGCCAGCAGTACGTC. Translating it yields CASSGGTGERQQYV.

The V call is TRBV7-9, the J call TRBJ1-2, with TRBD1 matching 7 bases. The CDR3 spans 15 residues. V lost 10 bases, J lost 1 base, and 12 bases stayed unmatched. Germline CDR1 is SEHNR and CDR2 is FQNEAQ (reference sequence). Here the CDR3 DNA reads TGTGCCACCGACCTCCCGGGACAGAGTAACTATGGCTACACCTTC. Translating it yields CATDLPGQSNYGYTF. Complete variable domain (other parts from reference TRBV7-9 and TRBJ1-2): DTGVSQNPRHKITKRGQNVTFRCDPISEHNRLYWYRQTLGQGPEFLTYFQNEAQLEKSRLLSDRFSAERPKGSFSTLEIQRTEQGDSAMYLCATDLPGQSNYGYTFGSGTRLTVV.

The V and J genes are TRBV29-1 and TRBJ2-3; D unresolved. This CDR3 comprises 13 residues. Germline V gives CDR1 SQVTM, CDR2 ANQGSEA. V gave up 6 bases and J gave up 2 bases, with 12 bases separating them. CDR3 loop: CSVAHENTDTQYF. In nucleotides, the CDR3 is TGCAGCGTAGCTCACGAAAACACAGATACGCAGTATTTT.

The chain links TRBV19 to TRBJ1-5; possible D gene TRBD1, 5 bases. The germline V gene encodes CDR1 LNHDA and CDR2 SQIVND (reference sequence). This CDR3 comprises 18 residues. V lost 8 bases to trimming and J lost 0 bases, with 23 bases between them. Here the CDR3 reads CASQTTTKTVYSNQPQHF. The DNA of the CDR3 is TGTGCCAGTCAGACAACTACGAAGACAGTTTATAGCAATCAGCCCCAGCATTTT.

This clonotype was recorded once. V gene TRBV5-1 combines with J gene TRBJ2-7; a possible D gene is TRBD1 (6 bases). V dropped 1 base and J dropped 3 bases, with 8 bases sitting between them. The CDR3 is made up of 13 amino acids. Germline CDR1 reads SGHRS; CDR2 reads YFSETQ. DNA of the CDR3: TGCGCCAGCAGCTTGACAGGGTACTACGAGCAGTACTTC. It is translated as CASSLTGYYEQYF. Looking up the rest from reference TRBV5-1 and TRBJ2-7 gives the full variable domain: KAGVTQTPRYLIKTRGQQVTLSCSPISGHRSVSWYQQTPGQGLQFLFEYFSETQRNKGNFPGRFSGRQFSNSRSEMNVSTLELGDSALYLCASSLTGYYEQYFGPGTRLTVT.

V and J are TRBV1 and TRBJ1-2. TRBV1 is an annotated pseudogene. This CDR3 has 13 residues. The CDR3 loop is CTSSHSTLGGYTF. In DNA form, the CDR3 reads TGCACCAGCAGCCACTCCACTCTGGGTGGCTACACCTTC.

The chain recombines TRBV2 with TRBJ1-1, with D tentatively TRBD1 (5 bases). CDR1 and CDR2 from the germline V gene are SNHLY and FYNNEI. V was cut by 4 bases and J by 3 bases, with 18 bases left in between. This CDR3 region has 16 residues. The DNA of the CDR3 is TGTGCCAGCAGTGCCCTCCTCGGGGGAAGCGACACTGAAGCTTTCTTT. Translated: CASSALLGGSDTEAFF.

The chain has TRBV9 and TRBJ1-1, with D possibly matching TRBD1 (5 bases). The germline V gene has CDR1 SGDLS and CDR2 YYNGEE. There are 16 residues in the CDR3. V was shortened by 4 bases and J by 0 bases, with 16 bases between the two germline ends. The CDR3 bases are TGTGCCAGCAGCCCATTCCCCGGACATCTGAACACTGAAGCTTTCTTT. Amino acid sequence: CASSPFPGHLNTEAFF.

The rearrangement uses TRBV5-1 and TRBJ2-5; 7 positions match TRBD2. CDR1 SGHRS and CDR2 YFSETQ come from the germline V gene. This CDR3 contains 14 residues. The junction had 8 bases not matched to a gene; V was cut back by 4 bases and J by 5 bases. CDR3 residues: CASSPVGGVETQYF. CDR3 DNA: TGCGCCAGCAGCCCCGTGGGGGGGGTCGAGACCCAGTACTTC.

The chain recombines TRBV9 with TRBJ1-2; a possible D gene is TRBD1 (6 bases). Germline V CDR1 and CDR2: SGDLS, YYNGEE. V was clipped by 4 bases and J by 0 bases, with 16 bases between them. The CDR3 sequence is 16 residues long. The CDR3 nucleotides read TGTGCCAGCAGCTCGTGGGGGCAAGATTCTAACTATGGCTACACCTTC. It is translated as CASSSWGQDSNYGYTF.

A remark on this clonotype: One junction end disagrees with the germline gene, perhaps due to a read error. V gene TRBV7-7 combines with J gene TRBJ2-5; tentative D call: TRBD1 (6 bases). The CDR3 is 13 amino acids. Germline V lookup: CDR1 SSHAT, CDR2 FNYEAQ (reference sequence). The CDR3 region has the DNA TGTGCTAGCAGTTACAGGGTAGAAGAGACCCAGTACTTC. Amino acids: CASSYRVEETQYF. Full variable domain (rest looked up from reference TRBV7-7 and TRBJ2-5): GAGVSQSPRYKVTKRGQDVTLRCDPISSHATLYWYQQALGQGPEFLTYFNYEAQPDKSGLPSDRFSAERPEGSISTLTIQRTEQRDSAMYRCASSYRVEETQYFGPGTRLLVL.

CDR3 sequence reads: CASSQLMPGMAGANVLTF. The CDR3 DNA follows: TGTGCCAGCAGCCAATTGATGCCAGGGATGGCTGGGGCCAACGTCCTGACTTTC. This rearrangement joins TRBV16 to TRBJ2-6, with D possibly matching TRBD1 (5 bases). The germline CDR1 and CDR2 sequences are KGHSY and FQNENV. V was shortened by 1 base and J by 2 bases, with 15 bases between the two germline ends. There are 18 residues in the CDR3.

The sample holds one count of this clonotype. DNA for the CDR3: TGTGCCAGCGTCAGGGAGGACGGTCTGAACACTGAAGCTTTCTTT. Residues: CASVREDGLNTEAFF. This chain links TRBV7-9 with TRBJ1-1; tentatively, D is TRBD1 (5 bases). Per germline, CDR1 SEHNR and CDR2 FQNEAQ (reference sequence). The CDR3 is 15 residues long. V lost 8 bases, J lost 0 bases, and 16 bases lay in between.

The chain employs TRBV19 and TRBJ2-2, with 8 bases that match TRBD1. Germline CDR1 LNHDA, CDR2 SQIVND (reference sequence). The V gene end was trimmed by 8 bases and the J gene end by 3 bases; junction bases not matched to a gene: 5. The CDR3 has 14 amino acids. CDR3 nucleotides: TGTGCCAGTGAGACAGGGGTTGACACCGGGGAGCTGTTTTTT. Residues: CASETGVDTGELFF.

This chain's CDR3 is CASSEMRGPSYEQYF. The CDR3 coding sequence is TGTGCCAGCAGTGAGATGAGGGGGCCCTCCTACGAGCAGTACTTC. The V call is TRBV27, the J call TRBJ2-7, with 7 bases lining up with TRBD1. CDR1 is MNHEY and CDR2 is SMNVEV in the germline V gene (reference sequence). This CDR3 comprises 15 residues. Trimming removed 5 bases from V and 0 bases from J; junction bases left unmatched: 7.